This T cell receptor (beta chain) derives from a study of shared clonotypes between healthy human individuals. Background on the study: A few men and a couple of women, aged 18 to 49, were donors. Findings of the study overall: Naive subsets generally had larger estimated richness than memory subsets. Clonotypes shared by all four donors outscored non-shared clonotypes in generation probability.

About this clone: Antigen: not known.

Sequencing used immunoSEQ multiplex PCR; TCRdb keeps in-frame clones, though not all of them. The sample has approximately 1.9 million clones; roughly 95% are singletons. The CDR3 has 16 residues. Trimming pared 1 base from V and 7 bases from J, leaving 20 bases between. Germline V gene lookup returns CDR1 SGDLS and CDR2 YYNGEE. Only CD45RO-negative cells positively selected for CCR7 counted as naive CD8 cells, so terminally differentiated effector memory CD45RA+ cells were excluded. Nashville, Tennessee was home to all donors, who were Caucasian adults. The chain uses TRBV9 and TRBJ1-1, with D unclear. The specimen was naive CD8+ T cells from PBMCs. The clonotype comes from a man between 18 and 29 years old in good health. Some clones in this sample may be carry-over from other donors' samples. As DNA, the CDR3 is TGTGCCAGCAGCGTACTAGAGCGATTCCCCTTCGATGAAGCTTTCTTT. It is translated as CASSVLERFPFDEAFF.